This T cell receptor beta chain appears in the sequencing data of a study of human T cells and chemical hapten exposure (dated by TCRdb to about 2021). Some background on the complete study: Libraries were pooled for sequencing, and per-sample TCR yields varied mainly because of small differences in library volumes within the pool. For every blood RNA sample, sequencing covered both the TCR alpha and TCR beta chains. The study tracked peripheral blood TCR repertoire changes in vivo during primary and secondary sensitization to the hapten diphenylcyclopropenone (DPC) in alopecia patients. Here is what the overall study found, with its caveats: DPC sensitization did not change the number of TCRs with a frequency above 1 in 1000, and there was no evidence of changes in global repertoire structure. After repeated subsampling, changes were observed in the strength of the expansion versus patch-test correlation and in the threshold at which the correlation became significant.

CDR1 and CDR2, per the germline V gene (reference sequence), are MNHNY and SVGAGI. Relative to germline, V is missing 6 bases and J is missing 6 bases, with 4 bases of the junction outside any gene match. The cysteine opens and the phenylalanine closes a CDR3 of 15 amino acids. Of the read, only the CDR3 DNA is kept; its 45 bases are in frame from base 1. Receptor libraries were prepared by RACE. Instrument used: NextSeq 500. During library preparation, unique molecular identifiers were attached to individual cDNA molecules so that TCRs could be counted in a quantitative, reproducible way. In the original analysis: A median of approximately 100,000 TCRs per sample was observed, with a range of about 20,000 to 750,000. The Decombinator software suite was used to annotate the V, J and CDR3 of the TCR reads. To make PS versus PT1 abundance plots, every sample was subsampled to the same number of TCRs (28,000). TCRs were defined as expanded if absent before sensitization and observed at least eight times at the 2-week time point. The public reads were run again by TCRdb, first through fastp at Q25 and then through MiXCR, and only productive beta chains were kept. Each CDR3 protein gets just one entry, which takes the most common genes and DNA from the rows behind it. The V and J calls come from TCRdb's annotation, not from the publication. This sample comprises approximately 33,000 distinct CDR3 sequences, less than 8% of them detected only once. Roughly 9.2% of the sample goes to the ten largest clones.

The table lists this clonotype with a few counts. The clone's antigen remains unknown. Base qualities are not at hand, and no much larger clone is one base apart. Explained via the paper, the time point label denotes: healthy volunteer bleed at 2 weeks. Total RNA was isolated from unfractionated whole blood collected in Tempus Blood RNA tubes. About 5 healthy volunteers acted as controls for TCR sequencing and had blood drawn at day 0, 2 weeks and 6 weeks. The sequenced sample consisted of whole blood. The clonotype originates from a human donor in good health. Some clones in this sample may be carry-over from other donors' samples. Recombination connected TRBV6-6 to TRBJ1-6, with TRBD1 identical over 11 junction bases. The DNA is as follows: TGTGCCAGCAGCCCCGGGACAGGGGGTAATTCACCCCTCCACTTT. This gives the protein CASSPGTGGNSPLHF.